This T cell receptor beta chain was profiled in a study of ipilimumab plus nivolumab after autologous stem cell transplantation. Study-level findings and limits: Authors suggest TCR repertoire, Treg phenotype and gut microbiota support further study.

About this clone: Its antigen is as yet unknown.

Libraries were prepared by immunoSEQ multiplex PCR; TCRdb keeps only in-frame clonotypes and omits some of them. This table has about 4,800 clones, around 73% appearing once. The TCR originated in a male donor with multiple myeloma. The specimen was PBMCs, collected in a trial of ipilimumab plus nivolumab as post-transplant consolidation.

CDR3 sequence (DNA): TGTGCCAGCAGCTGGACAGGGGTCTCGAACACTGAAGCTTTCTTT. Encoded protein: CASSWTGVSNTEAFF. V gene TRBV6-6 combines with J gene TRBJ1-1, with 9 bases fitting TRBD1. The V gene's germline CDR1 is MNHNY and CDR2 SVGAGI (reference sequence). Trimming took 6 bases from V and 1 from J; bases not matched to a gene: 6. The CDR3 has 15 residues.